This paragraph reports one T cell receptor (beta chain). The data originate from a study of T-cell reconstitution after alpha-beta-depleted transplantation in children. Trimming removed 5 bases from V and 4 bases from J, with 17 bases in between. The germline gives CDR1 SEHNR, CDR2 FQNEAQ (reference sequence). The CDR3 runs to 15 residues. This sample's TCRbeta library carried unique molecular identifier barcodes. Each CDR3 protein gets one entry after TCRdb re-called the PCR reads with MiXCR. The sample carries around 680,000 distinct CDR3 sequences, 15% to 20% recorded once. The chain carries TRBV7-9 and TRBJ1-1, with D hard to call. The sequence derives from a human donor who donated a stem cell graft to a child with acute myeloid leukemia. The input for sequencing was PBMCs from the stem cell graft donor, taken from the stem cell graft. CDR3 sequence: CASSPGEGWGTEAFF. The CDR3 bases are TGTGCCAGCAGCCCCGGGGAGGGCTGGGGCACTGAAGCTTTCTTT.